The clone carrying this T cell receptor (beta chain) showed up many times. Its antigen is unknown. In TCRdb, the RT-PCR reads were re-called with MiXCR into one record per CDR3 protein. The table records around 520,000 distinct CDR3 sequences, approximately 12% of them present only once. This CDR3 is 15 amino acids long. Germline CDR1 reads ENHRY; CDR2 reads SYGVKD. V gave up 3 bases and J gave up 3 bases; unmatched junction bases: 7. The data are from a study of response to subunit inactivated influenza vaccine. General observations from the study: Authors suggested each seasonal flu vaccination may recruit only limited numbers of new T cells.

Here the sequenced sample was PBMCs from blood, taken on the day of vaccination. V and J are TRBV10-3 and TRBJ2-5; 7 positions match TRBD1. The source of this sequence is a man aged 50 to 60 who received an inactivated influenza vaccine. The CDR3 bases are TGTGCCATCAGTGATTACCAGGGGGTGAAAGAGACCCAGTACTTC. It is translated as CAISDYQGVKETQYF.